The 24 T cell receptor beta chains in this list originate from one sample, sequenced in a study of blood T cell repertoires in COVID-19 (TCRdb year 2020). The method behind the library was the immunoSEQ multiplex PCR assay. Imported from immuneACCESS, the table was reduced by TCRdb to in-frame sequences with V and J called. These copies leave out some clones; in studies compared against another copy, an unresolved V gene accounts for under half, and the cause of the remainder is not known. The sample table contains under 50,000 clones; only one count was recorded for 65% to 85% of them. The top ten clones comprise roughly 21% of the sample. The sample was peripheral blood. The receptors stem from a human donor with active or convalescent COVID-19. The donor label of this sample is uncertain.

This sequence joins TRBV4-2 and TRBJ1-5; D remains unclear. Trimming took 0 bases from V and 1 from J, leaving 10 bases between them. The germline V gene encodes CDR1 LGHNA and CDR2 YNFKEQ. This CDR3 spans 16 amino acids. The CDR3 protein is CASSQDRGRSNQPQHF. The CDR3 bases are TGTGCCAGCAGCCAAGATCGAGGAAGGAGCAATCAGCCCCAGCATTTT.

The chain combines TRBV15 with TRBJ1-1; 11 bases match TRBD1. The CDR3 contains 15 residues. J gave up 4 bases and V 5 bases, and 6 bases lay outside the gene matches. Germline CDR1 is LNHNV and CDR2 is YYDKDF (reference sequence). As DNA, the CDR3 is TGTGCCACCAGCCCTGGACAGGGGGCCCGCACTGAAGCTTTCTTT. Its translation: CATSPGQGARTEAFF.

This clone appeared once. The rearrangement links TRBV20-1 to TRBJ1-1; a weak D match, TRBD1 (5 bases). V lost 3 bases, J lost 8 bases, and 10 bases lay in between. The CDR3 spans 11 residues. Germline-derived CDR1 and CDR2 are DFQATT and SNEGSKA (reference sequence). CDR3 DNA: TGCAGTGCTAGTTGGGGCAGGGAAGCTTTCTTT. Its translation is CSASWGREAFF.

This clone was seen a handful of times. V is TRBV10-1 and J is TRBJ2-7; 10 nucleotides agree with TRBD1. The CDR3 consists of 15 residues. J gave up 6 bases and V 0 bases, and 5 bases lay outside the gene matches. Germline assignment: CDR1 WNHNN and CDR2 SYGVQD (reference sequence). CDR3 coding DNA: TGCGCCAGCAGTGAGTCTCCGGGACAGGGGTCCGAGCAGTACTTC. Its protein is CASSESPGQGSEQYF.

The J gene is TRBJ2-7, the V gene TRBV7-2; 10 nucleotides agree with TRBD2. CDR3 size: 16 residues. Germline CDR1 and CDR2: SGHTA and FQGNSA. The V segment lost 2 bases and the J segment 3 bases; nucleotides outside the gene matches: 7. DNA of the CDR3: TGTGCCAGCAGCTTATCCAGCGGGAGGGTCGGCTACGAGCAGTACTTC. Translated: CASSLSSGRVGYEQYF.

There are a few counts of this clone. V is TRBV6-4 and J is TRBJ1-1; D unclear. CDR1 and CDR2 from the germline V gene are MRHNA and SNTAGT. Trimming took off 5 bases at V and 5 bases at J, with 12 bases between the two ends. This CDR3 contains 13 residues. The DNA for the CDR3 is TGTGCCAGCAGTTACCAGGTTGGAACTGAAGCTTTCTTT. Its protein product is CASSYQVGTEAFF.

J is TRBJ1-6 and V is TRBV6-5; D perhaps matches TRBD1 (6 bases). Trimming stripped 6 bases from V and 5 bases from J, with 11 bases between. This CDR3 is 14 amino acids long. CDR1 and CDR2 (germline): MNHEY, SVGAGI. CDR3: CASRNRVDNSPLHF. CDR3 coding DNA: TGTGCCAGCAGAAACAGGGTAGATAATTCACCCCTCCACTTT.

This clone was seen once. The chain carries TRBV28 and TRBJ1-2; TRBD1 matches at 8 bases. Germline CDR1 reads MDHEN; CDR2 reads SYDVKM. J gave up 3 bases and V 6 bases, and 6 bases lay outside the gene matches. The CDR3 consists of 14 residues. CDR3 nucleotides: TGTGCCAGCAGACCCCAGACAGGGGACTATGGCTACACCTTC. Its protein is CASRPQTGDYGYTF.

V and J are TRBV29-1 and TRBJ1-2; 10 bases agree with TRBD1. The ends lost 6 bases at V and 4 bases at J; junction bases unmatched: 5. Germline-derived CDR1 and CDR2 are SQVTM and ANQGSEA. The CDR3 runs to 13 residues. CDR3 coding DNA: TGCAGCGTGTCCCGGGACAGGGGCTATGGCTACACCTTC. Protein: CSVSRDRGYGYTF.

A single count supports this clone. The chain uses TRBV6-4 and TRBJ1-1; no clear D. V was clipped by 4 bases and J by 0 bases, with 12 bases between them. Germline V gene sequence: CDR1 MRHNA, CDR2 SNTAGT. The CDR3 has 15 amino acids. CDR3 coding DNA: TGTGCCAGCAGTGTGCTCAGAGACATGAACACTGAAGCTTTCTTT. Translating it yields CASSVLRDMNTEAFF.

This clone was seen more than once but under ten times. The chain uses TRBV2 and TRBJ2-5; D ambiguous. Germline V gene sequence: CDR1 SNHLY, CDR2 FYNNEI. Trimming took 8 bases from V and 0 from J, leaving 4 bases between them. CDR3 length: 11 residues. CDR3 residues: CASRYQETQYF. The CDR3 bases are TGTGCCAGCCGGTACCAAGAGACCCAGTACTTC.

This sequence joins TRBV15 and TRBJ1-2, with a tentative D call TRBD1 (5 bases). V lost 3 bases and J lost 8, with 13 bases in between. Per germline, CDR1 LNHNV and CDR2 YYDKDF (reference sequence). CDR3 length: 13 residues. CDR3 sequence reads: CATSRDGSGGYTF. As DNA, the CDR3 is TGTGCCACCAGCAGGGACGGTTCAGGGGGCTACACCTTC.

The V gene is TRBV9, the J gene TRBJ1-4; 8 bases match TRBD1. Germline CDR1 SGDLS, CDR2 YYNGEE. Losses at the gene ends were 2 bases for V and 8 bases for J; bases not matched to a gene: 14. CDR3 length: 17 amino acids. In DNA form, the CDR3 reads TGTGCCAGCAGCGTGGGGCTTTCGGACAGGGTGGGGGAAAAACTGTTTTTT. Protein: CASSVGLSDRVGEKLFF.

With respect to this clone: The same CDR3 can be traced to other DNA sequences in this sample. The chain couples TRBV7-3 to TRBJ2-1, with 7 bases aligning to TRBD2. Germline V gene lookup returns CDR1 SGHTA and CDR2 FQGTGA. CDR3 size: 14 residues. Trimming took 3 bases from V and 6 from J; bases not matched to a gene: 5. In DNA form, the CDR3 reads TGTGCCAGCAGCTTCCGCGGGAGTTTCAATGAGCAGTTCTTC. This gives the protein CASSFRGSFNEQFF.

The sample holds a few counts of this clone. The chain carries TRBV27 and TRBJ2-7; 9 nucleotides align to TRBD1. Germline-derived CDR1 and CDR2 are MNHEY and SMNVEV (reference sequence). V gave up 6 bases and J gave up 5 bases; unmatched junction bases: 11. The CDR3 extends over 15 amino acids. CDR3 nucleotides: TGTGCCAGCAGGGGGGACAGGGAGAATAGAAACGAGCAGTACTTC. Its translation is CASRGDRENRNEQYF.

The chain employs TRBV6-2 or TRBV6-3 and TRBJ2-1; the match to TRBD1 covers 8 bases. The J segment lost 4 bases and the V segment lost 2 bases, leaving 4 bases of the junction unmatched. The germline V gene encodes CDR1 MNHEY and CDR2 SVGEGT. This CDR3 is built from 15 residues. CDR3: CASSYGQGGYNEQFF. The CDR3 region has the DNA TGTGCCAGCAGTTACGGACAGGGTGGGTACAATGAGCAGTTCTTC.

This clone was detected only once. The genes are TRBV7-8 and TRBJ2-5, with a tentative D call TRBD1 (5 bases). Per germline, CDR1 SGHVS and CDR2 FQNEAQ. V lost 5 bases and J lost 5, with 6 bases in between. The CDR3 length is 11 residues. CDR3 protein: CASSPGETQYF. The CDR3, as DNA: TGTGCCAGCAGCCCAGGGGAGACCCAGTACTTC.

The chain uses TRBV30 and TRBJ2-6; 11 bases agree with TRBD2. CDR3 length: 20 residues. The V and J ends lost 3 bases and 3 bases, in that order; junction bases with no gene match: 16. Germline CDR1 GTSNPN, CDR2 SVGIG (reference sequence). CDR3 nucleotides: TGTGCCTGGAGGGAAATGAAGAATAGCGGGAGGGCCAGTGGGGCCAACGTCCTGACTTTC. It specifies CAWREMKNSGRASGANVLTF. Filled out from reference TRBV30 and TRBJ2-6, the complete variable domain reads SQTIHQWPATLVQPVGSPLSLECTVEGTSNPNLYWYRQAAGRGLQLLFYSVGIGQISSEVPQNLSASRPQDRQFILSSKKLLLSDSGFYLCAWREMKNSGRASGANVLTFGAGSRLTVL.

This chain connects TRBV4-1 to TRBJ1-1, with 7 bases aligning to TRBD1. The germline V gene encodes CDR1 MGHRA and CDR2 YSYEKL. The CDR3 has 13 residues. The V and J ends lost 4 bases and 6 bases, in that order; junction bases with no gene match: 5. The CDR3 DNA sequence: TGCGCCAGCAGCCTACCCGGACAGGCTGAAGCTTTCTTT. It encodes CASSLPGQAEAFF.

This sequence joins TRBV1 and TRBJ1-1; the table calls TRBD1, which could not be checked here. TRBV1 is given as a pseudogene. This CDR3 is 13 amino acids long. CDR3 loop: CTSSQVRDTEAFF. The CDR3 nucleotides read TGCACCAGCAGCCAAGTCAGGGACACTGAAGCTTTCTTT.

The chain combines TRBV19 with TRBJ1-3, with D possibly TRBD1 on 6 matching bases. This CDR3 has 13 residues. Germline assignment: CDR1 LNHDA and CDR2 SQIVND (reference sequence). Deletions cut 5 bases from V and 6 bases from J, with 11 bases between. CDR3 protein: CASSRTVENTIYF. Here the CDR3 DNA reads TGTGCCAGTAGTCGGACAGTCGAAAACACCATATATTTT.

This sequence joins TRBV30 and TRBJ1-6, with TRBD1 identical over 10 bases. V lost 2 bases to trimming and J lost 4 bases; unmatched junction nucleotides: 8. Germline V lookup: CDR1 GTSNPN, CDR2 SVGIG (reference sequence). This CDR3 spans 17 amino acids. CDR3 sequence (DNA): TGTGCCTGGAGTTATTCCGGGGGACAGGGGTATAATTCACCCCTCCACTTT. Its translation is CAWSYSGGQGYNSPLHF.

The chain combines TRBV7-3 with TRBJ2-1; 13 bases line up with TRBD2. Losses at the gene ends were 4 bases for V and 10 bases for J; bases not matched to a gene: 10. The CDR3 runs 16 residues. In germline, CDR1 is SGHTA, CDR2 FQGTGA. The CDR3 DNA follows: TGTGCCAGCAGCTCGGGAGGGACTAGCGGGATCGGGGAGCAGTTCTTC. Protein sequence: CASSSGGTSGIGEQFF.

This clone was observed a single time. The chain is built from TRBV5-1 and TRBJ1-2; D remains ambiguous. The CDR3 is 15 residues long. Trimming stripped 0 bases from V and 0 bases from J, with 9 bases between. The germline V gene has CDR1 SGHRS and CDR2 YFSETQ. For the CDR3, the DNA is TGCGCCAGCAGCTTGGATTCAGCGTCTAACTATGGCTACACCTTC. It yields the protein CASSLDSASNYGYTF.